This T cell receptor (beta chain) emerged from a study of human T cells and chemical hapten exposure listed by TCRdb under 2021. With respect to the entire study: Libraries were pooled for sequencing, and variation in per-sample TCR yields was attributed mainly to small differences in library volumes within the pool. For every blood RNA sample, sequencing covered both the TCR alpha and TCR beta chains. This study followed changes in the peripheral blood TCR repertoire in vivo during primary and secondary sensitization of alopecia patients to the hapten diphenylcyclopropenone (DPC). General study outcomes and caveats: After repeated subsampling, changes were observed in the strength of the expansion versus patch-test correlation and in the threshold at which the correlation became significant. No change with DPC sensitization was found in the number of TCRs above 1 in 1000 frequency, and no evidence of global repertoire structure alterations was found.

The CDR3 measures 15 amino acids from cysteine to phenylalanine. Kept here is only the CDR3 DNA, which spans 45 bases and is read in frame from base 1. CDR1 and CDR2, looked up from the germline V gene, are SGHTA and FQGNSA. V was cut back by 7 bases and J by 2 bases, leaving a gap of 16 bases between them. This clonotype was seen at least ten times. Its antigen is still unknown. Qualities for individual bases were not recorded, and no much larger clone is one base off. The time point label, read with the paper, signifies: healthy volunteer bleed at 6 weeks. Total RNA was isolated from unfractionated whole blood collected in Tempus Blood RNA tubes. A handful of healthy volunteers were used as TCR sequencing controls and were bled at day 0, 2 weeks and 6 weeks. The library was produced with RACE. This sample was sequenced with a NextSeq 500. During library preparation, unique molecular identifiers were attached to individual cDNA molecules so that TCRs could be counted in a quantitative, reproducible way. Per the authors' processing: A median of approximately 100,000 TCRs per sample was observed, with a range of roughly 20,000 to 750,000. The Decombinator software suite was used to annotate V, J and CDR3 in the TCR reads. To make PS versus PT1 abundance plots, every sample was subsampled to the same number of TCRs (28,000). Expanded TCRs were defined as absent before sensitization and observed at least eight times at the 2-week time point. The public sequencing data were trimmed at Q25 with fastp and processed into clonotypes with MiXCR by TCRdb, which kept only in-frame beta chains. Rows matching on CDR3 protein sequence are summarized as one entry with the most common DNA and genes. These V and J calls originate from TCRdb's pipeline instead of the authors' own analysis. The sample data list fewer than 100,000 distinct CDR3 sequences, and around 9.4% of these were observed just once. The top ten clonotypes cover 1.7% of the sample.

This sequence uses TRBV7-2 and TRBJ2-3; the D gene is not confidently resolved. The receptor comes from a female donor in good health. Some clones in this sample may be carry-over from other donors' samples. Sequencing used whole blood. CDR3 reads: CASTAESAHTDTQYF. At the DNA level, the sequence is TGTGCCAGCACCGCCGAATCGGCTCACACAGATACGCAGTATTTT. The CDR3 plus the reference TRBV7-2 and TRBJ2-3 genes for the other parts give the full variable domain: GAGVSQSPSNKVTEKGKDVELRCDPISGHTALYWYRQSLGQGLEFLIYFQGNSAPDKSGLPSDRFSAERTGGSVSTLTIQRTQQEDSAVYLCASTAESAHTDTQYFGPGTRLTVL.